These T cell receptor beta chains were read from a single sample in a study of blood T cell repertoires in COVID-19. Here immunoSEQ multiplex PCR was the method, and the copy in TCRdb shows in-frame clones only, minus some. The top ten clones hold about 46% of a sample with about 56,000 clones, 80% to 90% of them seen once. Input material: peripheral blood. These receptors were obtained from a woman aged 60 to 75 with COVID-19, enrolled during active disease. Each CDR3 is given with its conserved first and last residue. The order of the fields is D gene, V gene, J gene, CDR3 length, clone size, CDR3 DNA, CDR3 protein. D genes are given only for firm matches. The size field is filled for only some rows; it gives once, few, many or a size class.

D gene: -; V gene: TRBV7-2; J gene: TRBJ1-3; CDR3 length: 15; clone size: -; CDR3 DNA: TGTGCCAGCACCTCCTCGGGGGGCGCGGGAAACACCATATATTTT; CDR3 protein: CASTSSGGAGNTIYF
D gene: TRBD1; V gene: TRBV27; J gene: TRBJ2-7; CDR3 length: 13; clone size: few; CDR3 DNA: TGTGCCACTGGTCGAGGGGGCACGTACGAGCAGTACTTC; CDR3 protein: CATGRGGTYEQYF
D gene: TRBD1; V gene: TRBV25-1; J gene: TRBJ1-2; CDR3 length: 16; clone size: -; CDR3 DNA: TGTGCCAGCAGTGGAATCAGGGGGCGGGATTATGGTGGCTACACCTTC; CDR3 protein: CASSGIRGRDYGGYTF
D gene: -; V gene: TRBV11-3; J gene: TRBJ2-3; CDR3 length: 15; clone size: -; CDR3 DNA: TGTGCCAGCAGCTTAGGGTCGCTGGGAGCAGATACGCAGTATTTT; CDR3 protein: CASSLGSLGADTQYF
D gene: -; V gene: TRBV7-9; J gene: TRBJ1-1; CDR3 length: 12; clone size: -; CDR3 DNA: TGTGCCAGCAGATCGGGGTTGGGTTCGGCTTTCTTT; CDR3 protein: CASRSGLGSAFF
D gene: TRBD1; V gene: TRBV10-2; J gene: TRBJ1-4; CDR3 length: 15; clone size: -; CDR3 DNA: TGCGCCAGCAGTAGACAGGGGGCGCGGTATGAAAAACTGTTTTTT; CDR3 protein: CASSRQGARYEKLFF
D gene: TRBD1; V gene: TRBV28; J gene: TRBJ2-7; CDR3 length: 15; clone size: -; CDR3 DNA: TGTGCCAGCAGTTCCTTTGGACAGGGGGCCTACGAGCAGTACTTC; CDR3 protein: CASSSFGQGAYEQYF
D gene: TRBD2; V gene: TRBV9; J gene: TRBJ2-1; CDR3 length: 15; clone size: once; CDR3 DNA: TGTGCCAGCAGCGTAGGACTAGCGGGAGGGAGTGAGCAGTTCTTC; CDR3 protein: CASSVGLAGGSEQFF
D gene: -; V gene: TRBV4-3; J gene: TRBJ1-3; CDR3 length: 15; clone size: -; CDR3 DNA: TGCGCCAGCAGCCAAGCAGACGGCGGTGGAAACACCATATATTTT; CDR3 protein: CASSQADGGGNTIYF
D gene: -; V gene: TRBV12-3/TRBV12-4; J gene: TRBJ2-5; CDR3 length: 13; clone size: -; CDR3 DNA: TGTGCCAGCAGTCCGACCGGGTTTGCCGTTGAGTACTTC; CDR3 protein: CASSPTGFAVEYF
D gene: TRBD1; V gene: TRBV19; J gene: TRBJ1-6; CDR3 length: 14; clone size: -; CDR3 DNA: TGTGCCAGTAGCTTCGGGACAGGGGGATCACCCCTCCACTTT; CDR3 protein: CASSFGTGGSPLHF